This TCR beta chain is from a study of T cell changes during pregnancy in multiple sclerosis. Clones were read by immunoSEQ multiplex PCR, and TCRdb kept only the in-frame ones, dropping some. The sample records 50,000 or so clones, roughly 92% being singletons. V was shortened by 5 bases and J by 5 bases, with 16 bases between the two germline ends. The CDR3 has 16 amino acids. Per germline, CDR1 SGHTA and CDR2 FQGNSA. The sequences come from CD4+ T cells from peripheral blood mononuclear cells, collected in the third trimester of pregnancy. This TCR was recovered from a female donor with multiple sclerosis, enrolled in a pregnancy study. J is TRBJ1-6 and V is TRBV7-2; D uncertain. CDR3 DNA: TGTGCCAGCAGCCCTTTTCCGGGAAGGGATAATTCACCCCTCCACTTT. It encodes CASSPFPGRDNSPLHF.